The rows below give T cell receptor beta chains drawn from one sample of a study of blood T cell repertoires in COVID-19. Clones were read by immunoSEQ multiplex PCR, and TCRdb kept only the in-frame ones, dropping some. The repertoire consists of around 50,000 clones, with around 89% occurring once and the leading ten covering less than 2.5%. Sequenced: peripheral blood. Source of these receptors: a human donor in a cohort sampled during active COVID-19. Each CDR3 is given with its conserved first and last residue. The order of the fields is clone size, V gene, D gene, J gene, CDR3 DNA, CDR3 protein. A D gene is named only where the DNA matches it firmly. Clone size appears in some rows only: once, few, many, or a class for an expanded clone.

>-|TRBV3-1/TRBV3-2|-|TRBJ2-2
TGTGCCAGCCAACCGAGCGCGAACACCGGGGAGCTGTTTTTT
CASQPSANTGELFF
>-|TRBV6-5|-|TRBJ1-4
TGTGCCAGCAGCACGCGGGGCGCAACTAATGAAAAACTGTTTTTT
CASSTRGATNEKLFF
>-|TRBV4-2|-|TRBJ2-3
TGTGCCAGCAGCCAAGAGGGAGAGGGCCGGTTTTCAGATACGCAGTATTTT
CASSQEGEGRFSDTQYF
>-|TRBV6-1|-|TRBJ2-7
TGTGCCAGCAGTGAAGCGCCAGGGCTAGCGCATTACGAGCAGTACTTC
CASSEAPGLAHYEQYF
>-|TRBV12-3/TRBV12-4|-|TRBJ2-7
TGTGCCAGCAGTCCAGCCTACGAGCAGTACTTC
CASSPAYEQYF
>once|TRBV5-4|TRBD1|TRBJ1-2
TGTGCCAGCAGCTTTTGGGGACAGGGCCCGACGAAAAGCTCTGGCTACACCTTC
CASSFWGQGPTKSSGYTF
>-|TRBV19|TRBD1|TRBJ1-6
TGTGCCAGTAGAACGGGACAGGGGTTTTGGTCACCCCTCCACTTT
CASRTGQGFWSPLHF
>-|TRBV7-2|TRBD1|TRBJ1-4
TGTGCCAGCAGACCCGCCAGGGGGAATGAAAAACTGTTTTTT
CASRPARGNEKLFF
>-|TRBV3-1/TRBV3-2|TRBD1|TRBJ2-5
TGTGCCAGCAGCCCGGGACAGAGCCTCGTGGAGACCCAGTACTTC
CASSPGQSLVETQYF
>-|TRBV7-9|TRBD1|TRBJ1-6
TGTGCCAGCAGCTACGGGACAGGGGGAAATTCACCCCTCCACTTT
CASSYGTGGNSPLHF
>-|TRBV24-1|TRBD2|TRBJ2-1
TGTGCCACCACCCTCTTGCGGGGGGGCTATGAGCAGTTCTTC
CATTLLRGGYEQFF
>-|TRBV28|-|TRBJ2-5
TGTGCCAGCAACACAGTTAACCAAGAGACCCAGTACTTC
CASNTVNQETQYF
>-|TRBV7-6|-|TRBJ2-7
TGTGCCAGCAGCTTAGCGGAAGGGGCGCGATACGAGCAGTACTTC
CASSLAEGARYEQYF
>-|TRBV2|TRBD1|TRBJ2-5
TGTGCCAGCAGTGAGGACAGGGGTCTTGGAGAGACCCAGTACTTC
CASSEDRGLGETQYF
>once|TRBV15|-|TRBJ2-7
TGTGCCACCAGCAGAGATTTCCGCGGCGACGAGCAGTACTTC
CATSRDFRGDEQYF
>-|TRBV5-5|TRBD1|TRBJ1-5
TGTGCCAGCAGCTTACAGGGGTGGGAACAGCCCCAGCATTTT
CASSLQGWEQPQHF
>once|TRBV19|TRBD1|TRBJ1-1
TGTGCCAGCCTCACGAGGGGGCGGAACACTGAAGCTTTCTTT
CASLTRGRNTEAFF
>-|TRBV7-2|TRBD1|TRBJ2-3
TGTGCCAGCAGCTTAGACAGGGGGATGGCAGATACGCAGTATTTT
CASSLDRGMADTQYF
>-|TRBV7-3|-|TRBJ2-6
TGTGCCAGCAGCTTAAACGGGGCTGGGGCCAACGTCCTGACTTTC
CASSLNGAGANVLTF
>-|TRBV5-6|-|TRBJ1-5
TGTGCCAGCCAGAACTGGGGGGGAAATCAGCCCCAGCATTTT
CASQNWGGNQPQHF
>few|TRBV3-1/TRBV3-2|-|TRBJ1-5
TGTGCCAGCAGCCCCGGGAAGGATCAGCCCCAGCATTTT
CASSPGKDQPQHF
>-|TRBV11-3|TRBD2|TRBJ2-1
TGTGCCAGCAGCTTAGAGACTAGCGGGAGCAATGAGCAGTTCTTC
CASSLETSGSNEQFF
>-|TRBV27|-|TRBJ2-2
TGTGCCAGCGGGGACTTCACCGGGGAGCTGTTTTTT
CASGDFTGELFF
>-|TRBV19|-|TRBJ2-7
TGTGCCAGTAGTCCCATGTTTGGGGGGACTGGAAACTACGAGCAGTACTTC
CASSPMFGGTGNYEQYF
>-|TRBV6-1|TRBD1|TRBJ1-2
TGTGCCAGCCGTGACCACGGCAGGGGGCTTAGCTATGGCTACACCTTC
CASRDHGRGLSYGYTF
>-|TRBV2|-|TRBJ2-1
TGTGCCAGCAGTGGAGAAGAGGAGCAGTTCTTC
CASSGEEEQFF
>once|TRBV5-8|TRBD2|TRBJ2-1
TGTGCCAGCAGCCGAACCCCGGGACTAGCGGGATACAATGAGCAGTTCTTC
CASSRTPGLAGYNEQFF
>few|TRBV5-6|-|TRBJ2-1
TGTGCCAGCAGCTTGTTGGGCCGGCAATCGGGGAATGAGCAGTTCTTC
CASSLLGRQSGNEQFF
>-|TRBV7-2|-|TRBJ1-4
TGTGCCAGCAGCTTAGACAGGAGTAATGAAAAACTGTTTTTT
CASSLDRSNEKLFF
>-|TRBV7-9|TRBD1|TRBJ2-5
TGTGCCAGCAGCTCTCCGGGACAGGGCCAAGAGACCCAGTACTTC
CASSSPGQGQETQYF
>-|TRBV2|-|TRBJ2-1
TGTGCCAGCAGTGAAAGGGACTTTCCGTACAATGAGCAGTTCTTC
CASSERDFPYNEQFF
>-|TRBV9|-|TRBJ2-7
TGTGCCAGCAGCGTGAAGGGGGAGACCCCCTACGAGCAGTACTTC
CASSVKGETPYEQYF
>once|TRBV7-8|-|TRBJ2-7
TGTGCCAGCAGCCTTCGATCGAGCTCCTACGAGCAGTACTTC
CASSLRSSSYEQYF
>-|TRBV28|-|TRBJ2-7
TGTGCCAGCAGGCCCCAGGGTAGGGATTACGAGCAGTACTTC
CASRPQGRDYEQYF
>-|TRBV19|-|TRBJ2-2
TGTGCCAGTAGTTCCCGTATAACGAACACCGGGGAGCTGTTTTTT
CASSSRITNTGELFF
>-|TRBV7-9|TRBD1|TRBJ1-4
TGTGCCAGCAGCCCGGGGACAGGCCGCCGGATAAATAATGAAAAACTGTTTTTT
CASSPGTGRRINNEKLFF
>-|TRBV29-1|TRBD1|TRBJ1-2
TGCAGCGTTGAGAGGCAGGGGGGCTATGGCTACACCTTC
CSVERQGGYGYTF
>once|TRBV28|TRBD1|TRBJ2-7
TGTGCCAGCAGCCTTTCGACAGGGCCCCTTGAAGGGGAGCAGTACTTC
CASSLSTGPLEGEQYF
>few|TRBV4-2|TRBD1|TRBJ2-2
TGTGCCAGCAGCCAAGGACAGGGAAGCACCGGGGAGCTGTTTTTT
CASSQGQGSTGELFF
>-|TRBV27|-|TRBJ1-2
TGTGCCAGCAGTTTATGGCCGGGGGACTATGGCTACACCTTC
CASSLWPGDYGYTF
>-|TRBV6-4|-|TRBJ2-2
TGTGCCAGCAGTGACTCAGGGGTCGGGGAGCTGTTTTTT
CASSDSGVGELFF
>-|TRBV7-9|-|TRBJ1-5
TGTGCCAGCGCTTATCAGGGAACTCAGCCCCAGCATTTT
CASAYQGTQPQHF
>-|TRBV6-2/TRBV6-3|TRBD2|TRBJ2-1
TGTGCCAGCAGTTATGAAACGGGGAGGGAAATATCGGTCTTC
CASSYETGREISVF
>-|TRBV27|TRBD2|TRBJ2-3
TGTGCCAGCAGCGGCGGGGGGGCGGCACAAGATACGCAGTATTTT
CASSGGGAAQDTQYF
>-|TRBV19|TRBD1|TRBJ1-1
TGTGCCAGTAGCCCCAGGGACAGCGAAGCTTTCTTT
CASSPRDSEAFF